This passage covers 16 T cell receptor beta chains from one sample sequenced in a study of T cell responses to AZD1222 COVID-19 vaccine. This table comes from immunoSEQ multiplex PCR, and its TCRdb copy is limited to in-frame clones, with some not included. Among some 190,000 clones listed, 85% to 95% were seen once. Source: peripheral blood, taken 28 days after the second AZD1222 dose. These receptors were collected from an adult who received the AZD1222 COVID-19 vaccine.

This rearrangement joins TRBV6-5 to TRBJ1-3; tentative D call: TRBD1 (6 bases). The length of the CDR3 is 15 residues. Germline V gene sequence: CDR1 MNHEY, CDR2 SVGAGI. With 5 bases removed from V and 2 bases from J, the gap between germline ends came to 13 bases. DNA for the CDR3: TGTGCCAGCAGTACCGAACAGGGAACTGGAAACACCATATATTTT. Its protein is CASSTEQGTGNTIYF.

V gene TRBV2 combines with J gene TRBJ2-1, with 9 bases aligning to TRBD2. The V gene end was trimmed by 6 bases and the J gene end by 7 bases; junction bases not matched to a gene: 7. The CDR3 sequence is 14 residues long. Germline CDR1 reads SNHLY; CDR2 reads FYNNEI. The CDR3 DNA follows: TGTGCCAGCAGGGGCCAGCTAGCGGGAAATGAGCAGTTCTTC. As protein: CASRGQLAGNEQFF.

This chain joins TRBV28 and TRBJ2-1; tentatively, D is TRBD1 (5 bases). Germline V gives CDR1 MDHEN, CDR2 SYDVKM. The CDR3 contains 12 residues. Trimming took 9 bases from V and 3 from J, leaving 9 bases between them. The CDR3 DNA follows: TGTGCCAGTACAGGTGTCTACAATGAGCAGTTCTTC. Its translation is CASTGVYNEQFF.

V usage is TRBV2 and J usage is TRBJ2-7; D ambiguous. CDR1 is SNHLY and CDR2 is FYNNEI in the germline V gene. With 3 bases removed from V and 11 bases from J, the gap between germline ends came to 14 bases. The length of the CDR3 is 12 residues. CDR3 in amino acids: CASSEAPPRKYF. CDR3 nucleotides: TGTGCCAGCAGTGAGGCCCCGCCCAGGAAGTACTTC.

The V and J genes are TRBV20-1 and TRBJ2-3; TRBD2 aligns across 10 bases. CDR1 is DFQATT, CDR2 SNEGSKA, per germline (reference sequence). Trimming took 6 bases from V and 3 from J; bases not matched to a gene: 6. The CDR3 has 14 amino acids. CDR3 in amino acids: CSASPSGGTDTQYF. The CDR3 coding sequence is TGCAGTGCGAGTCCTAGCGGGGGAACAGATACGCAGTATTTT.

This clone was recorded a few times. This rearrangement joins TRBV5-1 to TRBJ2-7, with D perhaps TRBD1 (6 bases). The CDR3 totals 15 residues. The germline gives CDR1 SGHRS, CDR2 YFSETQ. V shed 1 base and J shed 2 bases, with 13 bases lying between them. This chain's CDR3 is CASSLLRQDPYEQYF. The CDR3 DNA is TGCGCCAGCAGCTTGCTTCGACAGGACCCCTACGAGCAGTACTTC.

CDR3 in amino acids: CASSQGAGRGETQYF. The CDR3 nucleotides read TGTGCCAGCAGCCAAGGGGCAGGACGGGGTGAGACCCAGTACTTC. The rearrangement links TRBV3-1 (or the pseudogene TRBV3-2) to TRBJ2-5, with D possibly TRBD2 on 5 matching bases. V was clipped by 1 base and J by 5 bases, with 14 bases between them. This CDR3 has 15 amino acids. Germline CDR1 and CDR2: LGHDT and YNNKEL (reference sequence).

The count of this clone is one. The chain uses TRBV11-1 and TRBJ2-5; D may correspond to TRBD1 or TRBD2 (7 bases each). The length of the CDR3 is 15 residues. Trimming left V 7 bases short and J 0 bases short, with 15 bases between. Germline V gene sequence: CDR1 SGHAT, CDR2 FQDESV (reference sequence). The CDR3: CASTPGGGNQETQYF. The CDR3 DNA follows: TGTGCCAGCACCCCAGGGGGGGGAAACCAAGAGACCCAGTACTTC.

This sequence joins TRBV5-8 and TRBJ1-5; 11 nucleotides match TRBD1. V dropped 4 bases and J dropped 4; count of bases not matched to a gene: 10. Germline lookup yields CDR1 SGHTS and CDR2 YDEGEE. CDR3 size: 17 residues. In DNA form, the CDR3 reads TGTGCCAGCAGCAAACAGGGACAGGGGGTCGGAAATCAGCCCCAGCATTTT. Translation gives CASSKQGQGVGNQPQHF. The variable domain in full, completed from reference TRBV5-8 and TRBJ1-5, reads EAGVTQSPTHLIKTRGQQATLRCSPISGHTSVYWYQQALGLGLQFLLWYDEGEERNRGNFPPRFSGRQFPNYSSELNVNALELEDSALYLCASSKQGQGVGNQPQHFGDGTRLSIL.

V usage is TRBV5-1 and J usage is TRBJ1-6; 8 nucleotides match TRBD1. Germline V gives CDR1 SGHRS, CDR2 YFSETQ. With 4 bases clipped from V and 3 bases from J, the junction kept 12 bases outside the gene matches. The CDR3 consists of 18 residues. This chain's CDR3 is CASSPGQVPTYYNSPLHF. Written as DNA, the CDR3 is TGCGCCAGCAGCCCGGGACAGGTGCCTACCTACTATAATTCACCCCTCCACTTT.

This chain uses TRBV2 with TRBJ2-7; TRBD1 matches 8 bases. Germline V gene lookup returns CDR1 SNHLY and CDR2 FYNNEI. The length of the CDR3 is 14 residues. Trimming removed 7 bases from V and 2 bases from J; junction bases left unmatched: 7. The DNA for the CDR3 is TGTGCCAGCATGAGGGCAGGGGGCGCCTACGAGCAGTACTTC. It is translated as CASMRAGGAYEQYF.

This clone was observed once. This rearrangement joins TRBV30 to TRBJ2-7; TRBD1 agrees at 11 bases. J was trimmed by 2 bases and V by 8 bases; bases with no gene match: 5. The CDR3 is 13 residues long. Germline CDR1 reads GTSNPN; CDR2 reads SVGIG (reference sequence). DNA of the CDR3: TGTGCCGGGACAGGGGGTAATACCTACGAGCAGTACTTC. Protein product: CAGTGGNTYEQYF.

This sequence joins TRBV5-4 and TRBJ2-7; D perhaps matches TRBD1 (6 bases). The CDR3 length is 14 residues. The germline CDR1 and CDR2 sequences are SGHNT and YYREEE (reference sequence). Trimming removed 4 bases from V and 1 base from J, with 12 bases in between. CDR3 residues: CASSTTQGSYEQYF. Written as DNA, the CDR3 is TGTGCCAGCAGCACGACACAGGGTTCCTACGAGCAGTACTTC.

The CDR3 reads CASSLYGAGNTIYF. CDR3 in DNA: TGTGCCAGCAGCTTGTACGGAGCTGGAAACACCATATATTTT. The chain carries TRBV5-4 and TRBJ1-3, with no clear D. CDR1 SGHNT and CDR2 YYREEE come from the germline V gene (reference sequence). Trimming removed 1 base from V and 2 bases from J, with 7 bases in between. CDR3 size: 14 residues. The variable domain in full, completed from reference TRBV5-4 and TRBJ1-3, reads ETGVTQSPTHLIKTRGQQVTLRCSSQSGHNTVSWYQQALGQGPQFIFQYYREEENGRGNFPPRFSGLQFPNYSSELNVNALELDDSALYLCASSLYGAGNTIYFGEGSWLTVV.

Comments on this clone: The junction departs from germline at one end; a sequencing error may be responsible. The genes are TRBV6-1 and TRBJ2-1, with 7 bases aligning to TRBD2. Germline lookup yields CDR1 MNHNS and CDR2 SASEGT. This CDR3 is 12 amino acids long. The CDR3 DNA is TGTGCCAGCAGTGAAGCGTGGGGGGGGGTTCTCTTC. This encodes CASSEAWGGVLF.

The sample holds one count of this clone. The V call is TRBV4-1, the J call TRBJ2-7; 7 positions agree with TRBD1. The V and J ends lost 3 bases and 3 bases, in that order; junction bases with no gene match: 8. Germline assignment: CDR1 MGHRA and CDR2 YSYEKL. The CDR3 has 15 amino acids. The CDR3 DNA reads as TGCGCCAGCAGCCACCCTGGACAGGCCAACTACGAGCAGTACTTC. It yields the protein CASSHPGQANYEQYF.